This T cell receptor beta chain was obtained from a study of cytomegalovirus exposure and HLA in healthy donors. General study results and limits: For presence/absence analyses, sequencing depth was assumed to be roughly uniform across donors. The availability of immune exposure information extended only to CMV serostatus. In a later analysis, donors in an Asian-associated ancestry cluster reportedly had fewer N-insertions in productive TCRs than the cohort mean.

Primers for the PCR totalled 60 Vbeta and 13 Jbeta. Here immunoSEQ multiplex PCR was the method, and the copy in TCRdb shows in-frame clones only, minus some. This sample yields tens of thousands of clones, of which around three quarters are seen a single time; 3.5% to 5.5% belongs to the top ten. With regard to this clone: The antigen remains unidentified.

The CDR3 runs 13 residues. CDR1 and CDR2 (germline): SGHTA, FQGNSA. Trimming at V came to 4 bases and at J to 8 bases, leaving 6 bases not matched to a gene. The receptor's source is a middle-aged man in good health and CMV-seronegative. The sequenced material came from PBMCs. The rearrangement links TRBV7-2 to TRBJ1-1, with TRBD1 matching over 8 bases. CDR3 residues: CASSSARTGEAFF. As DNA, the CDR3 is TGTGCCAGCAGCTCGGCCCGGACAGGGGAAGCTTTCTTT.